Listed here are 22 T cell receptor beta chains from one sample, sequenced in a study of T cell responses to AZD1222 COVID-19 vaccine. The data were produced by immunoSEQ multiplex PCR, yet TCRdb's version contains in-frame clones alone and is incomplete. The data hold 150,000 to 200,000 clones, with 88% observed a single time. The source material was peripheral blood, sampled on day 0 of AZD1222 vaccination. The receptor source for this set is an adult in good health.

The chain recombines TRBV5-6 with TRBJ1-3; D is undetermined. Germline-derived CDR1 and CDR2 are SGHDT and YYEEEE. V was trimmed by 4 bases and J by 3 bases, leaving 11 bases between them. The CDR3 is made up of 14 amino acids. CDR3 loop: CASSLAGFGNTIYF. CDR3 bases: TGTGCCAGCAGCCTCGCTGGTTTTGGAAACACCATATATTTT.

This chain links TRBV4-1 with TRBJ2-7; D may be TRBD2 (7 bases). This CDR3 is built from 17 residues. V was cut by 3 bases and J by 4 bases, with 22 bases left in between. The germline V gene encodes CDR1 MGHRA and CDR2 YSYEKL. CDR3 residues: CASSQEASGGGLYEQYF. CDR3 sequence (DNA): TGCGCCAGCAGCCAGGAGGCCTCGGGGGGCGGCCTATACGAGCAGTACTTC.

The V gene is TRBV6-5, the J gene TRBJ2-7; TRBD1 agrees at 7 bases. The CDR3 loop spans 16 amino acids. V dropped 4 bases and J dropped 4; count of bases not matched to a gene: 13. Germline assignment: CDR1 MNHEY and CDR2 SVGAGI. In DNA, the CDR3 is TGTGCCAGCAGTTCGGACCTACCGGGACAGCCGTACGAGCAGTACTTC. It codes for CASSSDLPGQPYEQYF.

The CDR3 reads CASSIAGLDEQYF. CDR3 DNA: TGTGCCAGTAGTATCGCCGGACTAGACGAGCAGTACTTC. V gene TRBV19 combines with J gene TRBJ2-7; 7 bases map to TRBD2. There are 13 residues in the CDR3. Germline CDR1 reads LNHDA; CDR2 reads SQIVND (reference sequence). Trimming at V came to 3 bases and at J to 5 bases, leaving 4 bases not matched to a gene.

The genes are TRBV7-2 and TRBJ2-1; 8 bases map to TRBD2. The CDR3 loop spans 17 amino acids. Germline trimming cut 1 base from V and 3 bases from J; bases unmatched to any gene: 8. Per the germline V gene, CDR1 is SGHTA and CDR2 is FQGNSA. CDR3 loop: CASSLVPAGVDYNEQFF. CDR3 nucleotide sequence: TGTGCCAGCAGCTTAGTGCCAGCGGGAGTGGACTACAATGAGCAGTTCTTC.

The chain carries TRBV19 and TRBJ1-5; D gene uncertain. This CDR3 has 13 residues. V dropped 7 bases and J dropped 9 bases, with 16 bases sitting between them. Per germline, CDR1 LNHDA and CDR2 SQIVND (reference sequence). The CDR3 DNA is TGTGCCAGTATGATACCGAGGACTGGGCCCCAGCATTTT. It encodes CASMIPRTGPQHF.

This clone was counted a single time. This chain joins TRBV11-1 and TRBJ2-3; D may be TRBD2 (5 bases). Germline values: CDR1 SGHAT, CDR2 FQDESV (reference sequence). V was shortened by 0 bases and J by 4 bases, with 11 bases between the two germline ends. The CDR3 totals 15 residues. CDR3 nucleotide sequence: TGTGCCAGCAGCTTAGCATCGACTATCTCAGATACGCAGTATTTT. This encodes CASSLASTISDTQYF.

There are a few counts of this clone. The gene calls are TRBV27 and TRBJ1-2, with 7 bases lining up with TRBD1. The CDR3 totals 14 residues. The ends lost 3 bases at V and 6 bases at J; junction bases unmatched: 7. Germline V gene sequence: CDR1 MNHEY, CDR2 SMNVEV (reference sequence). DNA for the CDR3: TGTGCCAGCAGTTTTTCGGACAGGACGCATGGCTACACCTTC. This gives the protein CASSFSDRTHGYTF.

The V gene is TRBV14, the J gene TRBJ2-1; D unclear. V lost 0 bases and J lost 11, with 11 bases in between. Germline V gives CDR1 SGHDN, CDR2 FVKESK. This CDR3 comprises 13 residues. The CDR3 sequence is CASSQDLGRQQFF. The CDR3 coding sequence is TGTGCCAGCAGCCAAGATCTAGGTAGGCAGCAGTTCTTC.

The rearrangement joins TRBV5-6 to TRBJ1-1; 11 nucleotides agree with TRBD1. The CDR3 covers 13 residues. Germline CDR1 reads SGHDT; CDR2 reads YYEEEE. The ends lost 6 bases at V and 11 bases at J; junction bases unmatched: 9. CDR3 sequence reads: CASNSGTGGVAFF. In DNA form, the CDR3 reads TGTGCCAGCAACTCCGGGACAGGGGGAGTTGCTTTCTTT.

On this clone itself: The junction shows a germline mismatch at one end, possibly a read error. The rearrangement links TRBV29-1 to TRBJ1-2; the D is unclear. The germline V gene encodes CDR1 SQVTM and CDR2 ANQGSEA. This CDR3 has 12 amino acids. CDR3 nucleotides: TGCAGCGCTGAAGCCGGGGACTATGGCTACACCTTC. It translates to CSAEAGDYGYTF. The full variable domain, its missing parts supplied by reference TRBV29-1 and TRBJ1-2, is SAVISQKPSRDICQRGTSLTIQCQVDSQVTMMFWYRQQPGQSLTLIATANQGSEATYESGFVIDKFPISRPNLTFSTLTVSNMSPEDSSIYLCSAEAGDYGYTFGSGTRLTVV.

The rearrangement joins TRBV7-9 to TRBJ2-2; 8 nucleotides agree with TRBD1. Germline-derived CDR1 and CDR2 are SEHNR and FQNEAQ (reference sequence). Germline trimming cut 1 base from V and 4 bases from J; bases unmatched to any gene: 5. The CDR3 spans 16 residues. The chain's CDR3 is CASSLEGRGRTGELFF. CDR3 in DNA: TGTGCCAGCAGCTTAGAGGGCAGGGGGCGCACCGGGGAGCTGTTTTTT. The variable domain in full, completed from reference TRBV7-9 and TRBJ2-2, reads DTGVSQNPRHKITKRGQNVTFRCDPISEHNRLYWYRQTLGQGPEFLTYFQNEAQLEKSRLLSDRFSAERPKGSFSTLEIQRTEQGDSAMYLCASSLEGRGRTGELFFGEGSRLTVL.

The chain carries TRBV6-4 and TRBJ2-6; D unclear. Trimming took 0 bases from V and 0 from J, leaving 9 bases between them. This CDR3 is 17 amino acids long. CDR1 and CDR2 (germline): MRHNA, SNTAGT. CDR3 nucleotide sequence: TGTGCCAGCAGTGACTCGAAGGGTCTCTCTGGGGCCAACGTCCTGACTTTC. Amino acids: CASSDSKGLSGANVLTF.

V is TRBV4-3 and J is TRBJ1-6; tentatively, D is TRBD1 (5 bases). The germline gives CDR1 LGHNA, CDR2 YSLEER. The CDR3 consists of 14 residues. The V and J ends lost 0 bases and 8 bases respectively, with 8 bases between them. The chain's CDR3 is CASSQEQDYSPLHF. The CDR3 bases are TGCGCCAGCAGCCAAGAACAGGATTATTCACCCCTCCACTTT.

The chain employs TRBV6-6 and TRBJ1-3; the D gene is possibly TRBD1 (6 bases). The germline V gene has CDR1 MNHNY and CDR2 SVGAGI (reference sequence). The CDR3 extends over 15 amino acids. V gave up 0 bases and J gave up 0 bases, with 6 bases separating them. The DNA for the CDR3 is TGTGCCAGCAGTTACTCGGACAGCTCTGGAAACACCATATATTTT. It translates to CASSYSDSSGNTIYF.

V gene TRBV14 combines with J gene TRBJ1-4; 7 positions agree with TRBD1. Per the germline V gene, CDR1 is SGHDN and CDR2 is FVKESK. The V gene end was trimmed by 5 bases and the J gene end by 5 bases; junction bases not matched to a gene: 2. The length of the CDR3 is 13 residues. CDR3 sequence: CASSGTENEKLFF. The CDR3 bases are TGTGCCAGCAGCGGGACAGAGAATGAAAAACTGTTTTTT.

The V and J genes are TRBV14 and TRBJ2-1, with no clear D. CDR1 is SGHDN, CDR2 FVKESK, per germline. This CDR3 comprises 13 residues. V dropped 2 bases and J dropped 8 bases, with 10 bases sitting between them. CDR3 in DNA: TGTGCCAGCAGCCAAAGAGCAGCGTATGAGCAGTTCTTC. Translation gives CASSQRAAYEQFF.

V gene TRBV6-2 or TRBV6-3 combines with J gene TRBJ1-6; 10 bases match TRBD1. The V and J ends lost 6 bases and 0 bases, in that order; junction bases with no gene match: 11. Germline V gives CDR1 MNHEY, CDR2 SVGEGT. This CDR3 is built from 19 residues. The DNA of the CDR3 is TGTGCCAGCAGCGGCGTCCCGGGACAGGGGCGCTCCTATAATTCACCCCTCCACTTT. This encodes CASSGVPGQGRSYNSPLHF.

CDR3 sequence (DNA): TGTGCCACCAGTGACCCAATGCCGGGACAGGGGTTGCGAAAGAATCAGCCCCAGCATTTT. It is translated as CATSDPMPGQGLRKNQPQHF. V and J are TRBV24-1 and TRBJ1-5; 10 bases map to TRBD1. In germline, CDR1 is KGHDR, CDR2 SFDVKD. Trimming took 4 bases from V and 4 from J; bases not matched to a gene: 18. CDR3 length: 20 residues.

This chain joins TRBV30 and TRBJ2-7, with D possibly matching TRBD1 (5 bases). Germline V CDR1 and CDR2: GTSNPN, SVGIG (reference sequence). This CDR3 comprises 12 residues. The CDR3: CAQSQGSYEQYF. The CDR3 bases are TGTGCTCAGAGTCAGGGTTCGTACGAGCAGTACTTC.

V usage is TRBV6-1 and J usage is TRBJ2-7, with 12 bases aligning to TRBD1. J gave up 2 bases and V 1 base, and 3 bases lay outside the gene matches. Germline values: CDR1 MNHNS, CDR2 SASEGT. The CDR3 has 16 residues. For the CDR3, the DNA is TGTGCCAGCAGTGAAGGGGGACAGGGGGCTACCTACGAGCAGTACTTC. Protein sequence: CASSEGGQGATYEQYF.

J is TRBJ2-7 and V is TRBV28; D might be TRBD1 (6 bases). With 2 bases removed from V and 3 bases from J, the gap between germline ends came to 11 bases. CDR1 is MDHEN, CDR2 SYDVKM, per germline. The CDR3 is 14 residues long. CDR3 sequence reads: CASSLQGKFYEQYF. In DNA form, the CDR3 reads TGTGCCAGCAGTTTACAGGGGAAATTCTACGAGCAGTACTTC.